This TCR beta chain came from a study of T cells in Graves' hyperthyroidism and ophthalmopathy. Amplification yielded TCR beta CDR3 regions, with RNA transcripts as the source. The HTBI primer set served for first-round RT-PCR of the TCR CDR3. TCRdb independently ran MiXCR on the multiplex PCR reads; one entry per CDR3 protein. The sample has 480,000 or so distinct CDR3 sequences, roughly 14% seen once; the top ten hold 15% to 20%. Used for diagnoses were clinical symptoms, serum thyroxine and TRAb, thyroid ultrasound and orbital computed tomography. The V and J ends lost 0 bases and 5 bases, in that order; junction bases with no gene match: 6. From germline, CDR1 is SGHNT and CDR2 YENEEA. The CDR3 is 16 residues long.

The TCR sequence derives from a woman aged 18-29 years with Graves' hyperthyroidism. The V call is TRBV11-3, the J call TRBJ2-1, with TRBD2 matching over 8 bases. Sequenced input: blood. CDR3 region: CASSLDRLAGHNEQFF. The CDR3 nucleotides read TGTGCCAGCAGCTTAGATCGATTAGCGGGGCACAATGAGCAGTTCTTC.